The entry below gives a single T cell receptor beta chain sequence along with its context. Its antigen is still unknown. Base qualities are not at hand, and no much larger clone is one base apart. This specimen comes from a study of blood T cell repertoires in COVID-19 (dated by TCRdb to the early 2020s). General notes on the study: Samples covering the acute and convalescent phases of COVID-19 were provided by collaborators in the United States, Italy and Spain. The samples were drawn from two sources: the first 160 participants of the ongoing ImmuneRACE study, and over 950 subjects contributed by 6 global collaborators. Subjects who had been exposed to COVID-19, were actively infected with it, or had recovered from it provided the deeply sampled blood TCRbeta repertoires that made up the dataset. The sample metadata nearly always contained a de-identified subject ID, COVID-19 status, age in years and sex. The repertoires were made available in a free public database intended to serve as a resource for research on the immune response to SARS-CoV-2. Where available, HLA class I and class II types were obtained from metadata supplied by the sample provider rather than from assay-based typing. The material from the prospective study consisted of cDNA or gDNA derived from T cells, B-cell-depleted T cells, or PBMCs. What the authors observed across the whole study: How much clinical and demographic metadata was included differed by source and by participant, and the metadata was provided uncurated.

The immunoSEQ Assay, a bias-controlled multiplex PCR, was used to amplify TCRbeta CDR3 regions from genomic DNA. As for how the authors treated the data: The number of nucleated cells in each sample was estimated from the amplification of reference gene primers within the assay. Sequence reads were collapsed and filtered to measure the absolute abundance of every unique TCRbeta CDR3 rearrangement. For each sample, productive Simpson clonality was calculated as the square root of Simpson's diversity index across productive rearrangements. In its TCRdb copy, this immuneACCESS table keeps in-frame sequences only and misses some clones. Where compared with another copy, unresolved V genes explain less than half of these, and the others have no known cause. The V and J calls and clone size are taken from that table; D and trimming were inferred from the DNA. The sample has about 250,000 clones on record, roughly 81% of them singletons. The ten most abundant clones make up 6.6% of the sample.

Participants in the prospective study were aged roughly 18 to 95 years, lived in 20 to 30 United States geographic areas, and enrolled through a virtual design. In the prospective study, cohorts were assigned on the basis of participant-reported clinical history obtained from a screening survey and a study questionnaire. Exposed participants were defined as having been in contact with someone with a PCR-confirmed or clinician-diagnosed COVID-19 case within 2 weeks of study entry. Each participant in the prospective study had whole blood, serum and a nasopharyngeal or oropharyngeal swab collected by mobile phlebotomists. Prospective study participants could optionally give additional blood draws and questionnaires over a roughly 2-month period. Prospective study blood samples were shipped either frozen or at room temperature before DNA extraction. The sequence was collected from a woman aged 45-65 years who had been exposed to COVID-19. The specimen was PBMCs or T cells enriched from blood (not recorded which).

The CDR3 in this case is CASSLVAGEYEQYF. The DNA is as follows: TGTGCCAGCAGTTTGGTAGCGGGGGAGTACGAGCAGTACTTC. The chain is made from TRBV27 and TRBJ2-7, and 9 junctional nucleotides match TRBD2. From V the trimming removes 3 bases and from J it removes 4 bases, while the gene matches leave 4 bases of the junction unaccounted for. The germline V gene (reference sequence) sets CDR1 to MNHEY and CDR2 to SMNVEV. From the cysteine up to the phenylalanine, the CDR3 has a length of 14 residues. Left in the record is the CDR3 DNA by itself, 42 bases read in frame from the first base.